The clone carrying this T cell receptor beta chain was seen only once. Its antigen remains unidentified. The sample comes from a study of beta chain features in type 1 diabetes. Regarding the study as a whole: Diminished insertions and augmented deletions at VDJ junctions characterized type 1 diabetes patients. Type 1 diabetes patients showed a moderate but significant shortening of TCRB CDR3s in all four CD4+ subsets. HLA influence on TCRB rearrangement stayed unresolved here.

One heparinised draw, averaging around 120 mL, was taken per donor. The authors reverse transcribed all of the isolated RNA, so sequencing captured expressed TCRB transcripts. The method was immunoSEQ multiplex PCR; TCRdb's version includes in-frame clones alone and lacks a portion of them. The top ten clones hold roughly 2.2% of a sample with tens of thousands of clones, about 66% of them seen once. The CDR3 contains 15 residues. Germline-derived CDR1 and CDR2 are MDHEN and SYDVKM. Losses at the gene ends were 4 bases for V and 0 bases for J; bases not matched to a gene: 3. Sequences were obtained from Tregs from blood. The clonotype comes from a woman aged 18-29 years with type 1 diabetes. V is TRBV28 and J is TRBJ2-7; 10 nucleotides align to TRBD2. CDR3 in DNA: TGTGCCAGCAGTTCCCCTAGCGGGGGCTCCTACGAGCAGTACTTC. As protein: CASSSPSGGSYEQYF.